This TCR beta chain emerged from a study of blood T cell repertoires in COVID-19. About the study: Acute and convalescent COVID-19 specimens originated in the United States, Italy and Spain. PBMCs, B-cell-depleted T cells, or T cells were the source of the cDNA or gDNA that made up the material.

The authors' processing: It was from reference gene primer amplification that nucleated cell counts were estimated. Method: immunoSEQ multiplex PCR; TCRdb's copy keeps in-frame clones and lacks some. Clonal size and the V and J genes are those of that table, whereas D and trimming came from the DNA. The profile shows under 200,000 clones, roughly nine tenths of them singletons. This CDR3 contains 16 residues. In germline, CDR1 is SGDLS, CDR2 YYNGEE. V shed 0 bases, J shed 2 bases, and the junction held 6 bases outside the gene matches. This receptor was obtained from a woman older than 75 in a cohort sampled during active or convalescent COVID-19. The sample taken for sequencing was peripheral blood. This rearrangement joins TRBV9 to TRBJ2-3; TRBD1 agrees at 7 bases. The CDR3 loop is CASSVDRGGFTDTQYF. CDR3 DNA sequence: TGTGCCAGCAGCGTAGACAGGGGTGGGTTCACAGATACGCAGTATTTT.